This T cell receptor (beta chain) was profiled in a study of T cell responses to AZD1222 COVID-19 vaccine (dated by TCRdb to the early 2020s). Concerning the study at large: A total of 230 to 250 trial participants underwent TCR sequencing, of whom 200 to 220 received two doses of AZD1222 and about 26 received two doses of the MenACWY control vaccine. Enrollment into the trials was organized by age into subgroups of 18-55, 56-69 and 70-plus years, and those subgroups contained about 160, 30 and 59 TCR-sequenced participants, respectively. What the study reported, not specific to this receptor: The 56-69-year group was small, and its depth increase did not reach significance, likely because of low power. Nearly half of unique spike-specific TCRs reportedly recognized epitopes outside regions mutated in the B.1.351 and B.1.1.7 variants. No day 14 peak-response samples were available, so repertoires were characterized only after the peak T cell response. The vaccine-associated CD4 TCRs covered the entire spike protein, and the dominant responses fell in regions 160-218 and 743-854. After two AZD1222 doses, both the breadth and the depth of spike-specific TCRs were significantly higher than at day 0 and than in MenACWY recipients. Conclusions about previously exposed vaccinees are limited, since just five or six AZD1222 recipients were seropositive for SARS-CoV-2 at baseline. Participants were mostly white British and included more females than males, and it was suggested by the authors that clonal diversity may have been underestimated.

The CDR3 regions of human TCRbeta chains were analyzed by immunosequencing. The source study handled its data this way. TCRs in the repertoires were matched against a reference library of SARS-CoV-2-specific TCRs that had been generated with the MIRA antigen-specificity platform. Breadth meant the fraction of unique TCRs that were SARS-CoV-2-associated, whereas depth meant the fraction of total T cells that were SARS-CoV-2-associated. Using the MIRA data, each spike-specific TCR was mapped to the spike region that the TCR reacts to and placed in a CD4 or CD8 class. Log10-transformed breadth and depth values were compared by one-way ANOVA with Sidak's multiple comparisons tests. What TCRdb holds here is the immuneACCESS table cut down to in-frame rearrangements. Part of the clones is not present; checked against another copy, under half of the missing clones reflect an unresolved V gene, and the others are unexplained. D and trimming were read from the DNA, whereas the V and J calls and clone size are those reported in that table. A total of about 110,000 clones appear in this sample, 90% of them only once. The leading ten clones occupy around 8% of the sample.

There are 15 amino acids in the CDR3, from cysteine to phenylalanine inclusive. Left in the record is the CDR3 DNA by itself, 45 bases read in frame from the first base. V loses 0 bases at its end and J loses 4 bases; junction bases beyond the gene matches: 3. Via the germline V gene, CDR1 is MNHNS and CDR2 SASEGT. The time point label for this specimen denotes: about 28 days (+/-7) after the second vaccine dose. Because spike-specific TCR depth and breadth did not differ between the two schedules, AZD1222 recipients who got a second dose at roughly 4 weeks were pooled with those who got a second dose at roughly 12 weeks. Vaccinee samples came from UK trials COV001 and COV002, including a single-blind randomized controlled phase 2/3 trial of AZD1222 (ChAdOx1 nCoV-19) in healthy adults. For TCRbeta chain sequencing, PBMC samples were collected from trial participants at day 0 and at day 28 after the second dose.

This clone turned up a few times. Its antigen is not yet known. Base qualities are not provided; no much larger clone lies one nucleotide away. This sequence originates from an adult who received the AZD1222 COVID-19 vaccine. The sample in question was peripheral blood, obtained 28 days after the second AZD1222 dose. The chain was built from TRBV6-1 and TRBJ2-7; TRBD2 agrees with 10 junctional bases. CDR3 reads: CASSEALGLAYEQYF. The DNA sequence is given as TGTGCCAGCAGTGAAGCTTTGGGACTAGCGTACGAGCAGTACTTC.